This T cell receptor beta chain was documented in a study of blood T cell repertoires in COVID-19. Turning to the study itself: Sites in the United States, Italy and Spain provided acute and convalescent COVID-19 samples. PBMCs, B-cell-depleted T cells, or T cells provided the cDNA or gDNA that made up the material.

In germline, CDR1 is SGHTS, CDR2 YDEGEE. Germline trimming cut 3 bases from V and 8 bases from J; bases unmatched to any gene: 4. The CDR3 contains 14 residues. As originally analysed: Amplification of reference gene primers provided the estimated nucleated cell counts. Assay: immunoSEQ multiplex PCR; the TCRdb copy retains only in-frame clones and omits some. The V and J calls and clone size were taken over from that table, and D and trimming were inferred from the DNA. The sample has around 100,000 clones, over 80% seen once; the top ten hold about an eighth. The source material was peripheral blood. This clonotype was obtained from a man aged 45-60 years with active or convalescent COVID-19. V gene TRBV5-8 combines with J gene TRBJ1-6; 8 nucleotides match TRBD1. The CDR3 coding sequence is TGTGCCAGCAGCTCTGGACAGGGAGATTCACCCCTCCACTTT. This codes for CASSSGQGDSPLHF.